This record covers a single T cell receptor (beta chain). This CDR3 comprises 15 residues. Between the trimmed V and J ends, which lost 5 bases and 8 bases, there was a span of 21 bases. CDR1 is SGHAT and CDR2 is FQDESV in the germline V gene (reference sequence). The sample belongs to a study of T cell changes during pregnancy in multiple sclerosis. The table came from immunoSEQ multiplex PCR; TCRdb's copy has only in-frame clones and leaves some out. The table shows 100,000 to 140,000 clones, with 85% to 95% occurring only once. The chain joins TRBV11-1 to TRBJ1-2, with D maybe TRBD1 (6 bases). Source: peripheral blood, taken in the third trimester of pregnancy. The clonotype was recovered from a female donor in good health, enrolled as a control in a pregnancy study. The CDR3 reads CASSQREQGKKGYTF. CDR3 in DNA: TGTGCCAGCAGCCAGAGGGAGCAGGGGAAGAAAGGCTACACCTTC.